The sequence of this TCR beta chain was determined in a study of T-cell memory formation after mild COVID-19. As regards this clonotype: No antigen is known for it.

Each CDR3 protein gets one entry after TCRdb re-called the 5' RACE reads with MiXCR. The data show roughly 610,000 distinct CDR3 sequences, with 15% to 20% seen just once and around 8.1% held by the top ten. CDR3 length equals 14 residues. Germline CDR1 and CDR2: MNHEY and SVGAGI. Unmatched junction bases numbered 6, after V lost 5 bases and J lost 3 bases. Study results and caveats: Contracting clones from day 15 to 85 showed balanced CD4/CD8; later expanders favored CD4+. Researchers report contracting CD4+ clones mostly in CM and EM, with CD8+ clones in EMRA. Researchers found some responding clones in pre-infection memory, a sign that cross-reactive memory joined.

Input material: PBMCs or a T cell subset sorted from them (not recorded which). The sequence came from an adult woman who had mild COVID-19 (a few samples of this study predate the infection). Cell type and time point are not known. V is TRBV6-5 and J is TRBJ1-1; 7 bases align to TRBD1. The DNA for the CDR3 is TGTGCCAGCAGTGAGACAGGGTGGGACACTGAAGCTTTCTTT. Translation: CASSETGWDTEAFF.